Below, 24 T cell receptor beta chains from the same sample are listed, as sequenced in a study of blood T cell repertoires in COVID-19. Measured with immunoSEQ multiplex PCR; TCRdb has only the in-frame clones, and not every one. This sample has some 120,000 clones, with about four fifths found just once. Sequencing input: peripheral blood. All receptors come from a woman between 45 and 60 years old with acute or convalescent COVID-19.

This clone was recorded once. V usage is TRBV5-5 and J usage is TRBJ1-6; D possibly corresponds to TRBD1 (5 bases). V lost 4 bases to trimming and J lost 2 bases, with 13 bases between them. Germline-derived CDR1 and CDR2 are SGHKS and YYEKEE (reference sequence). The CDR3 covers 16 residues. Here the CDR3 DNA reads TGTGCCAGCAGCCCGGGGTGGGGGGCCTATAATTCACCCCTCCACTTT. Translation: CASSPGWGAYNSPLHF.

The chain has TRBV29-1 and TRBJ2-1; weak D call: TRBD1 (6 bases). The CDR3 runs 14 residues. Germline V gene data show CDR1 as SQVTM and CDR2 as ANQGSEA. The V end was cut by 7 bases, the J end by 7 bases, with 20 bases between. CDR3 sequence (DNA): TGCAGCGGTATCCGGGACATTGGGAATAATGAGCAGTTCTTC. Amino acids: CSGIRDIGNNEQFF.

J is TRBJ1-1 and V is TRBV14; TRBD1 matches at 8 bases. V gave up 1 base and J gave up 4 bases; unmatched junction bases: 2. This CDR3 has 14 residues. Germline loops: CDR1 SGHDN, CDR2 FVKESK. CDR3 in amino acids: CASSQATGGTEAFF. For the CDR3, the DNA is TGTGCCAGCAGCCAAGCAACAGGGGGCACTGAAGCTTTCTTT.

The chain carries TRBV20-1 and TRBJ1-2; maybe TRBD1 (6 bases). V lost 6 bases to trimming and J lost 7 bases, with 12 bases between them. The CDR3 covers 11 residues. Germline V gene sequence: CDR1 DFQATT, CDR2 SNEGSKA (reference sequence). In DNA, the CDR3 is TGCAGTGCCTTGGACAGTGCTGGCTACACCTTC. It translates to CSALDSAGYTF.

V and J are TRBV6-5 and TRBJ1-5, with D maybe TRBD1 (5 bases). Germline assignment: CDR1 MNHEY and CDR2 SVGAGI. The CDR3 covers 15 residues. V lost 4 bases, J lost 7 bases, and 17 bases lay in between. The CDR3 sequence is CASSLGPSGGQPQHF. CDR3 nucleotide sequence: TGTGCCAGCAGTTTGGGACCTTCGGGAGGGCAGCCCCAGCATTTT.

The V gene is TRBV7-8, the J gene TRBJ2-7, with D maybe TRBD2 (7 bases). The CDR3 extends over 17 amino acids. Between the trimmed V and J ends, which lost 2 bases and 0 bases, there was a span of 17 bases. CDR1 SGHVS and CDR2 FQNEAQ come from the germline V gene. CDR3 in DNA: TGTGCCAGCAGCTTAAGGGCCGGGCGGGGGCCCTCCTACGAGCAGTACTTC. As protein: CASSLRAGRGPSYEQYF.

V is TRBV30 and J is TRBJ1-4; 9 bases line up with TRBD1. The CDR3 covers 16 residues. V shed 0 bases and J 3 bases; nucleotides not matched to a gene: 5. CDR1 and CDR2 (germline): GTSNPN, SVGIG (reference sequence). The CDR3 sequence: CAWSVTGGSPNEKLFF. The DNA of the CDR3 is TGTGCCTGGAGTGTAACAGGGGGCTCCCCTAATGAAAAACTGTTTTTT.

The rearrangement uses TRBV6-5 and TRBJ2-1; tentative D call: TRBD1 (7 bases). CDR1 is MNHEY and CDR2 is SVGAGI in the germline V gene. The CDR3 length is 14 residues. Trimming took off 8 bases at V and 2 bases at J, with 13 bases between the two ends. The CDR3: CASHRGGTYNEQFF. As DNA, the CDR3 is TGTGCCAGCCACAGGGGAGGAACCTACAATGAGCAGTTCTTC.

This chain uses TRBV6-5 with TRBJ1-4; maybe TRBD1 (5 bases). Trimming removed 5 bases from V and 12 bases from J, with 13 bases in between. This CDR3 has 12 amino acids. The germline gives CDR1 MNHEY, CDR2 SVGAGI. In DNA, the CDR3 is TGTGCCAGCAGTCCGGGGGGGTGGGAACTGTTTTTT. Translation: CASSPGGWELFF.

The chain carries TRBV7-8 and TRBJ2-1, with D possibly matching TRBD1 (5 bases). CDR1 and CDR2 from the germline V gene are SGHVS and FQNEAQ. The V end lost 5 bases, the J end lost 3 bases, and 11 bases lay between the germline ends. There are 14 residues in the CDR3. CDR3 residues: CASSPQGHYNEQFF. As DNA, the CDR3 is TGTGCCAGCAGCCCCCAGGGTCACTACAATGAGCAGTTCTTC.

The V gene is TRBV27, the J gene TRBJ2-3, with 10 bases that match TRBD2. CDR1 and CDR2 from the germline V gene are MNHEY and SMNVEV (reference sequence). This CDR3 contains 14 residues. V shed 3 bases, J shed 13 bases, and the junction held 10 bases outside the gene matches. CDR3 in DNA: TGTGCCAGCAGTTTCAAAAGCGGGGGGGCCGGGGAGTATTTT. It yields the protein CASSFKSGGAGEYF.

With regard to this clone: This CDR3 is also generated by other DNA sequences in the sample. The chain couples TRBV27 to TRBJ2-3, with D possibly matching TRBD1 (6 bases). V lost 5 bases and J 5 bases, leaving 14 bases between the germline ends. The V gene's germline CDR1 is MNHEY and CDR2 SMNVEV (reference sequence). This CDR3 comprises 14 residues. CDR3 DNA sequence: TGTGCCAGCAGTCCCACAGGGTGGGGAGATACGCAGTATTTT. Amino acids: CASSPTGWGDTQYF.

This clone was seen a handful of times. This CDR3 reads CASSLNPDRDYGYTF. The CDR3 DNA sequence: TGTGCCAGCAGCTTGAACCCAGACAGGGACTATGGCTACACCTTC. The gene calls are TRBV7-2 and TRBJ1-2, with 7 bases matching TRBD1. After removal of 3 bases from V and 3 bases from J, the junction contained 7 bases not matched to a gene. Germline V CDR1 and CDR2: SGHTA, FQGNSA. CDR3 size: 15 residues.

The rearrangement uses TRBV15 and TRBJ1-6, with 9 bases matching TRBD1. V gave up 2 bases and J gave up 4 bases; unmatched junction bases: 6. Per the germline V gene, CDR1 is LNHNV and CDR2 is YYDKDF (reference sequence). The CDR3 runs to 17 residues. This CDR3 is CATSRNAGTGYNSPLHF. CDR3 DNA sequence: TGTGCCACCAGCAGAAACGCAGGGACAGGGTATAATTCACCCCTCCACTTT.

V gene TRBV25-1 combines with J gene TRBJ1-1; D uncertain. Germline CDR1 MGHDK, CDR2 SYGVNS. This CDR3 comprises 13 residues. V lost 7 bases and J lost 0, with 9 bases in between. The CDR3 sequence: CASTLGMNTEAFF. The CDR3 DNA follows: TGTGCCAGCACTCTAGGTATGAACACTGAAGCTTTCTTT. The whole variable domain, filled in from reference TRBV25-1 and TRBJ1-1, reads EADIYQTPRYLVIGTGKKITLECSQTMGHDKMYWYQQDPGMELHLIHYSYGVNSTEKGDLSSESTVSRIRTEHFPLTLESARPSHTSQYLCASTLGMNTEAFFGQGTRLTVV.

The rearrangement joins TRBV7-9 to TRBJ1-5, with 9 nucleotides matching TRBD1. V was pared by 5 bases and J by 5 bases, with 1 base of the junction left unmatched. The length of the CDR3 is 13 residues. Germline CDR1 and CDR2: SEHNR and FQNEAQ (reference sequence). In nucleotides, the CDR3 is TGTGCCAGCAGCCGGACAGGGGATCAGCCCCAGCATTTT. Amino acids: CASSRTGDQPQHF.

The rearrangement links TRBV5-1 to TRBJ2-3, with TRBD2 matching 13 bases. This CDR3 comprises 17 residues. The germline CDR1 and CDR2 sequences are SGHRS and YFSETQ. J was trimmed by 5 bases and V by 2 bases; bases with no gene match: 8. Here the CDR3 reads CASSFETSGGIRDTQYF. As DNA, the CDR3 is TGCGCCAGCAGCTTTGAGACTAGCGGGGGGATTCGAGATACGCAGTATTTT.

The V gene is TRBV12-3 or TRBV12-4, the J gene TRBJ1-4, with 7 bases identical to TRBD1. V trimming: 6 bases; J trimming: 10 bases; junction bases outside the gene matches: 5. CDR3 length equals 12 residues. CDR3 sequence reads: CASSWDRRKLFF. The CDR3 DNA reads TGTGCCAGCAGCTGGGACAGAAGAAAACTGTTTTTT.

The J gene is TRBJ1-2, the V gene TRBV18; TRBD1 might be the D (6 bases). CDR1 and CDR2 (germline): KGHSH, LQKENI. The CDR3 sequence is 13 residues long. V lost 2 bases to trimming and J lost 4 bases, with 8 bases between them. CDR3 coding DNA: TGTGCCAGCTCACCAACAGGGATCTATGGCTACACCTTC. It yields the protein CASSPTGIYGYTF.

The J gene is TRBJ1-4, the V gene TRBV5-4; 7 nucleotides agree with TRBD1. This CDR3 contains 15 residues. Germline CDR1 reads SGHNT; CDR2 reads YYREEE (reference sequence). V dropped 4 bases and J dropped 0; count of bases not matched to a gene: 3. The CDR3 sequence is CASSGQGATNEKLFF. CDR3 bases: TGTGCCAGCAGCGGCCAGGGGGCAACTAATGAAAAACTGTTTTTT. The full variable domain, its missing parts supplied by reference TRBV5-4 and TRBJ1-4, is ETGVTQSPTHLIKTRGQQVTLRCSSQSGHNTVSWYQQALGQGPQFIFQYYREEENGRGNFPPRFSGLQFPNYSSELNVNALELDDSALYLCASSGQGATNEKLFFGSGTQLSVL.

This CDR3 reads CASSINRDRGEKLFF. DNA of the CDR3: TGTGCCAGTAGTATAAACCGGGACAGGGGCGAAAAACTGTTTTTT. The V call is TRBV19, the J call TRBJ1-4, with 10 positions matching TRBD1. The CDR3 is made up of 15 amino acids. The germline CDR1 and CDR2 sequences are LNHDA and SQIVND (reference sequence). After removal of 2 bases from V and 8 bases from J, the junction contained 5 bases not matched to a gene.

This clone was seen only once. The chain has TRBV5-1 and TRBJ2-2, with D perhaps TRBD2 (6 bases). V lost 5 bases and J 8 bases, leaving 19 bases between the germline ends. The CDR3 has 15 residues. Per germline, CDR1 SGHRS and CDR2 YFSETQ. The CDR3 region has the DNA TGCGCCAGCAGTTCTGATTGGAGGGATACAGGGGAGCTGTTTTTT. It encodes CASSSDWRDTGELFF.

In DNA form, the CDR3 reads TGTGCCAGCAGCTCCAATCCTGGAGGCAGTGGGACTGAAGCTTTCTTT. This codes for CASSSNPGGSGTEAFF. The chain combines TRBV7-9 with TRBJ1-1; no definite D call. Germline lookup yields CDR1 SEHNR and CDR2 FQNEAQ (reference sequence). Trimming took off 4 bases at V and 5 bases at J, with 20 bases between the two ends. There are 16 residues in the CDR3. Based on the CDR3 plus reference TRBV7-9 and TRBJ1-1, the full variable domain is DTGVSQNPRHKITKRGQNVTFRCDPISEHNRLYWYRQTLGQGPEFLTYFQNEAQLEKSRLLSDRFSAERPKGSFSTLEIQRTEQGDSAMYLCASSSNPGGSGTEAFFGQGTRLTVV.

The genes are TRBV19 and TRBJ1-1, with D perhaps matching TRBD1 (5 bases). Trimming took off 3 bases at V and 1 base at J, with 9 bases between the two ends. CDR1 and CDR2 (germline): LNHDA, SQIVND (reference sequence). The CDR3 totals 14 residues. The CDR3 nucleotides are TGTGCCAGTAGTATTGGACACGCGAACACTGAAGCTTTCTTT. Amino acids: CASSIGHANTEAFF.